A single sample is the source of the 24 T cell receptor beta chains below, sequenced in a study of T-cell reconstitution after alpha-beta-depleted transplantation in children. The authors prepared the TCRbeta library with unique molecular identifiers. TCRdb re-called the PCR reads through MiXCR, storing one row per CDR3 protein. The repertoire consists of some 200,000 distinct CDR3 sequences, with more than 6.5% occurring once and the leading ten covering 3%. The sample in question was PBMCs from the stem cell graft donor, obtained from the stem cell graft. Every receptor here comes from a human donor who donated a stem cell graft to a child with Wiskott-Aldrich syndrome.

There are many counts of this clonotype. This chain connects TRBV12-3 or TRBV12-4 to TRBJ2-5; 8 bases align to TRBD1. The CDR3 sequence is 16 residues long. J lost 2 bases, V lost 5 bases, and 10 bases had no gene match. Here the CDR3 reads CASSLWTGKEQETQYF. CDR3 DNA sequence: TGTGCCAGCAGTCTGTGGACAGGGAAGGAACAAGAGACCCAGTACTTC.

In this sample, this clonotype turned up many times. The rearrangement joins TRBV5-1 to TRBJ2-5; 7 bases line up with TRBD2. Germline V gene sequence: CDR1 SGHRS, CDR2 YFSETQ. Germline trimming cut 0 bases from V and 1 base from J; bases unmatched to any gene: 6. The CDR3 loop spans 16 amino acids. Written as DNA, the CDR3 is TGCGCCAGCAGCTTGGGAGGGACTACCACCCAAGAGACCCAGTACTTC. Translation: CASSLGGTTTQETQYF.

The J gene is TRBJ2-7, the V gene TRBV5-5, with 8 bases that match TRBD2. From germline, CDR1 is SGHKS and CDR2 YYEKEE (reference sequence). The V gene end was trimmed by 4 bases and the J gene end by 3 bases; junction bases not matched to a gene: 6. The CDR3 consists of 14 residues. CDR3 protein: CASSESGSIYEQYF. The CDR3 DNA follows: TGTGCCAGCAGCGAGAGCGGGAGTATCTACGAGCAGTACTTC. Full variable domain (outside the CDR3, taken from reference TRBV5-5 and TRBJ2-7): DAGVTQSPTHLIKTRGQQVTLRCSPISGHKSVSWYQQVLGQGPQFIFQYYEKEERGRGNFPDRFSARQFPNYSSELNVNALLLGDSALYLCASSESGSIYEQYFGPGTRLTVT.

The rearrangement uses TRBV18 and TRBJ1-6, with D tentatively TRBD1 (5 bases). The germline V gene has CDR1 KGHSH and CDR2 LQKENI. V gave up 1 base and J gave up 10 bases, with 14 bases separating them. This CDR3 has 15 residues. The CDR3 reads CASSPREGSGSPLHF. CDR3 nucleotides: TGTGCCAGCTCACCACGGGAGGGGAGTGGGTCACCCCTCCACTTT. The full variable domain, its missing parts supplied by reference TRBV18 and TRBJ1-6, is NAGVMQNPRHLVRRRGQEARLRCSPMKGHSHVYWYRQLPEEGLKFMVYLQKENIIDESGMPKERFSAEFPKEGPSILRIQQVVRGDSAAYFCASSPREGSGSPLHFGNGTRLTVT.

This clonotype was detected ten times or more. V usage is TRBV29-1 and J usage is TRBJ2-3; the D gene is possibly TRBD2 (5 bases). The CDR3 is 13 amino acids. Germline CDR1 SQVTM, CDR2 ANQGSEA. Trimming took off 5 bases at V and 2 bases at J, with 11 bases between the two ends. CDR3 amino acids: CSVFLAHTDTQYF. The CDR3 DNA is TGCAGCGTTTTTCTAGCCCACACAGATACGCAGTATTTT.

This clonotype was seen ten or more times. The chain links TRBV18 to TRBJ2-3, with D possibly being TRBD1 (5 bases). CDR3 size: 17 residues. The V gene lost 2 bases and the J gene lost 1 base, with 16 bases spanning the gap. Germline assignment: CDR1 KGHSH and CDR2 LQKENI. For the CDR3, the DNA is TGTGCCAGCTCACCAGGTCCGCAGGGTCTACGCACAGATACGCAGTATTTT. Amino acids: CASSPGPQGLRTDTQYF. Based on the CDR3 plus reference TRBV18 and TRBJ2-3, the full variable domain is NAGVMQNPRHLVRRRGQEARLRCSPMKGHSHVYWYRQLPEEGLKFMVYLQKENIIDESGMPKERFSAEFPKEGPSILRIQQVVRGDSAAYFCASSPGPQGLRTDTQYFGPGTRLTVL.

This clonotype has just a few counts. The rearrangement links TRBV5-1 to TRBJ2-1, with D possibly matching TRBD1 (5 bases). The CDR3 runs to 15 residues. The V end was cut by 8 bases, the J end by 0 bases, with 15 bases between. Germline values: CDR1 SGHRS, CDR2 YFSETQ. CDR3 protein: CASGARPDSYNEQFF. The CDR3 DNA sequence: TGCGCCAGTGGGGCTAGGCCGGACTCCTACAATGAGCAGTTCTTC.

There are many counts of this clonotype. The V and J genes are TRBV6-4 and TRBJ2-4, with D possibly matching TRBD1 (6 bases). V was clipped by 2 bases and J by 8 bases, with 10 bases between them. There are 13 residues in the CDR3. The germline gives CDR1 MRHNA, CDR2 SNTAGT. The CDR3 here is CASSDRKGDIQYF. DNA for the CDR3: TGTGCCAGCAGTGACCGAAAGGGGGACATTCAGTACTTC.

The chain couples TRBV2 to TRBJ2-1, with D maybe TRBD1 (6 bases). This CDR3 is built from 15 residues. The germline V gene encodes CDR1 SNHLY and CDR2 FYNNEI. V gave up 5 bases and J gave up 3 bases, with 14 bases separating them. CDR3 residues: CASSTGTFNYNEQFF. In nucleotides, the CDR3 is TGTGCCAGCAGTACCGGGACATTCAACTACAATGAGCAGTTCTTC.

This clonotype was observed many times. The V call is TRBV4-1, the J call TRBJ2-5; TRBD1 matches at 10 bases. V was pared by 0 bases and J by 3 bases, with 1 base of the junction left unmatched. Germline loops: CDR1 MGHRA, CDR2 YSYEKL. The length of the CDR3 is 15 residues. CDR3 loop: CASSQEGTGEETQYF. For the CDR3, the DNA is TGCGCCAGCAGCCAAGAGGGGACAGGGGAAGAGACCCAGTACTTC.

Many counts were recorded for this clonotype. The chain recombines TRBV11-2 with TRBJ2-7; D may correspond to TRBD1 or TRBD2 (5 bases each). V lost 5 bases to trimming and J lost 2 bases, with 10 bases between them. Germline V gene data show CDR1 as SGHAT and CDR2 as FQNNGV. The CDR3 is 13 residues long. CDR3 sequence: CASSKRGPYEQYF. The DNA of the CDR3 is TGTGCCAGCAGCAAGAGGGGACCCTACGAGCAGTACTTC.

This clonotype occurred many times. The J gene is TRBJ1-1, the V gene TRBV10-3; 8 bases match TRBD1. The CDR3 contains 15 residues. Germline CDR1 reads ENHRY; CDR2 reads SYGVKD. Trimming at V came to 6 bases and at J to 1 base, leaving 7 bases not matched to a gene. CDR3 sequence (DNA): TGTGCCATCAGCGAGACAGGGGAAGGGAACACTGAAGCTTTCTTT. Amino acids: CAISETGEGNTEAFF.

This clonotype was recorded at least ten times. V usage is TRBV7-2 and J usage is TRBJ2-1; D uncertain. Germline values: CDR1 SGHTA, CDR2 FQGNSA. The CDR3 runs to 12 residues. V shed 10 bases and J shed 4 bases, with 11 bases lying between them. In DNA, the CDR3 is TGTGCCACCTCGCCCCCGTACAATGAGCAGTTCTTC. It codes for CATSPPYNEQFF.

This clonotype was seen many times. The chain has TRBV5-1 and TRBJ1-4; the match to TRBD1 covers 8 bases. Germline lookup yields CDR1 SGHRS and CDR2 YFSETQ. Losses at the gene ends were 5 bases for V and 4 bases for J; bases not matched to a gene: 4. The CDR3 covers 14 residues. The CDR3 DNA reads as TGCGCCAGCAGTTGGGACAGGATTAATGAAAAACTGTTTTTT. Its translation: CASSWDRINEKLFF.

Concerning this clonotype: A single base separates this from a much larger clone, so it may be a read error. This chain uses TRBV10-3 with TRBJ2-3; 7 nucleotides agree with TRBD2. The CDR3 is 15 amino acids. Germline CDR1 is ENHRY and CDR2 is SYGVKD. CDR3 protein: CAIGLQGLDTDTHYF. CDR3 bases: TGTGCCATCGGTCTTCAAGGACTAGACACAGATACGCATTATTTT.

This clonotype was detected ten times or more. V gene TRBV7-9 combines with J gene TRBJ2-3; TRBD2 agrees at 13 bases. Germline CDR1 and CDR2: SEHNR and FQNEAQ (reference sequence). With 5 bases clipped from V and 5 bases from J, the junction kept 1 base outside the gene matches. CDR3 length: 14 residues. The CDR3 is CASSRLAGGDTQYF. The CDR3 DNA sequence: TGTGCCAGCAGCCGACTAGCGGGAGGAGATACGCAGTATTTT.

The table lists this clonotype with many counts. The rearrangement joins TRBV6-1 to TRBJ1-5; TRBD1 is a possible D gene (5 bases). The CDR3 totals 15 residues. V gave up 5 bases and J gave up 3 bases, with 14 bases separating them. Germline V lookup: CDR1 MNHNS, CDR2 SASEGT. The CDR3 DNA is TGTGCCAGCAGTCCAAGGCCAGGGTTCAATCAGCCCCAGCATTTT. Translated, it gives CASSPRPGFNQPQHF.

This clonotype was counted at least ten times. V gene TRBV3-1 combines with J gene TRBJ1-5, with unresolved D. CDR3 length: 14 residues. The ends were cut back, 3 bases at V and 1 base at J, with 7 bases in the middle. Germline assignment: CDR1 LGHDT and CDR2 YNNKEL (reference sequence). The DNA for the CDR3 is TGTGCCAGCAGCCAGGGTCCGAGCAATCAGCCCCAGCATTTT. Protein sequence: CASSQGPSNQPQHF.

The table lists this clonotype with many counts. This chain joins TRBV25-1 and TRBJ1-3; weak D call: TRBD1 (5 bases). The CDR3 has 17 amino acids. Germline CDR1 is MGHDK and CDR2 is SYGVNS. The ends were cut back, 1 base at V and 0 bases at J, with 13 bases in the middle. The CDR3 DNA follows: TGTGCCAGCAGTGAATTGGGGCGCCAAAGCTCTGGAAACACCATATATTTT. It yields the protein CASSELGRQSSGNTIYF.

This clonotype has just a few counts. The CDR3 loop reads CSARPSLGRGALQDTQYF. CDR3 DNA: TGCAGTGCTCGTCCGTCCCTCGGGCGGGGGGCCCTCCAGGATACGCAGTATTTT. This chain links TRBV20-1 with TRBJ2-3, with 8 nucleotides matching TRBD2. The CDR3 loop spans 18 amino acids. The V segment lost 5 bases and the J segment 6 bases; nucleotides outside the gene matches: 22. In germline, CDR1 is DFQATT, CDR2 SNEGSKA (reference sequence).

This clonotype was detected ten times or more. The CDR3 here is CSAPDGKPGELFF. In nucleotides, the CDR3 is TGCAGTGCGCCGGACGGGAAACCCGGGGAGCTGTTTTTT. The chain couples TRBV20-1 to TRBJ2-2, with D possibly matching TRBD2 (5 bases). CDR3 length: 13 amino acids. Germline CDR1 reads DFQATT; CDR2 reads SNEGSKA (reference sequence). The V gene lost 6 bases and the J gene lost 6 bases, with 14 bases spanning the gap.

This clonotype appeared many times. The V and J genes are TRBV20-1 and TRBJ1-3; D gene unclear. The ends were cut back, 1 base at V and 4 bases at J, with 5 bases in the middle. The germline gives CDR1 DFQATT, CDR2 SNEGSKA (reference sequence). The CDR3 runs to 12 residues. The DNA for the CDR3 is TGCAGTGCTAGAGTTCCCGGAAACACCATATATTTT. It translates to CSARVPGNTIYF.

The chain couples TRBV6-2 or TRBV6-3 to TRBJ1-1; no clear D. V was clipped by 5 bases and J by 10 bases, with 20 bases between them. The CDR3 runs 14 residues. Germline values: CDR1 MNHEY, CDR2 SVGEGT. CDR3 sequence (DNA): TGTGCCAGCAGTCATTGGGGTAGCCCAGGTGGAGCTTTCTTT. Translating it yields CASSHWGSPGGAFF.

This clonotype has a count of ten or more. The rearrangement links TRBV6-5 to TRBJ2-2, with no clear D. The V end lost 2 bases, the J end lost 3 bases, and 4 bases lay between the germline ends. In germline, CDR1 is MNHEY, CDR2 SVGAGI. This CDR3 is 13 amino acids long. CDR3 sequence: CASSYRDTGELFF. CDR3 bases: TGTGCCAGCAGTTACAGAGACACCGGGGAGCTGTTTTTT.